The TCR beta chain under discussion was sequenced for a study of tumor and adjacent non-tumor tissue in lung cancer. Study-wide findings and caveats: Top 100 clones took a larger repertoire share in normal lung.

Three rounds of nested PCR, following a modified ARM-PCR protocol, produced the TCRbeta library. TCRdb independently ran MiXCR on the multiplex PCR reads; one entry per CDR3 protein. The table records 60,000 to 90,000 distinct CDR3 sequences, over 70% of them present only once. This sample's RNA came from whole unsorted tissue. For this clonotype: Its matching antigen is unknown.

This clonotype was obtained from a woman between 50 and 59 years old with non-small cell lung cancer. Source material: lung tumor tissue.

The CDR3 protein is CASSYSGQGSQPQHF. In nucleotides, the CDR3 is TGTGCCAGCAGTTACAGTGGACAGGGTAGTCAGCCCCAGCATTTT. J is TRBJ1-5 and V is TRBV6-5; 8 nucleotides match TRBD1. The V gene end was trimmed by 2 bases and the J gene end by 6 bases; junction bases not matched to a gene: 6. The CDR3 is made up of 15 amino acids. Looked up from germline, CDR1 is MNHEY and CDR2 is SVGAGI.